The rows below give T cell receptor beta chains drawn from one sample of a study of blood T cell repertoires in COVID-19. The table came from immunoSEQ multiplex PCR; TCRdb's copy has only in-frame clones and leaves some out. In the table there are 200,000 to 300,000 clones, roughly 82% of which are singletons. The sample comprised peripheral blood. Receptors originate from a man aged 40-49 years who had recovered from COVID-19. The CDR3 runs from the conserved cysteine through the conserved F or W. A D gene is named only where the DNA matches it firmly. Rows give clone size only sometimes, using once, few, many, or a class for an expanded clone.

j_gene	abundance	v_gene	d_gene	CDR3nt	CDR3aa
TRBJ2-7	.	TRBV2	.	TGTGCCAGCAGTGCCACGGGACTCTTCTCCGAGCAGTACTTC	CASSATGLFSEQYF
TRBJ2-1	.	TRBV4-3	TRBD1	TGCGCCAGCAGTACTGGGACAGTTGCCCGCGATGAGCAGTTCTTC	CASSTGTVARDEQFF
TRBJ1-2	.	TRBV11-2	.	TGTGCCAGCAGCTCCACCACAGGAGACTATGGCTACACCTTC	CASSSTTGDYGYTF
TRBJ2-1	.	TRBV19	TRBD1	TGTGCCAGTAGTATAGTGAGGGACAGCTCCTACAATGAGCAGTTCTTC	CASSIVRDSSYNEQFF
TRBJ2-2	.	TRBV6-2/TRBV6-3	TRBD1	TGTGCCAGCAGTTACCGACAGGGTACCGGGGAGCTGTTTTTT	CASSYRQGTGELFF
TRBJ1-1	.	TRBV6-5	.	TGTGCCAGCAGTCGGGACTATTACACTGAAGCTTTCTTT	CASSRDYYTEAFF
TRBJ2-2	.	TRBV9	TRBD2	TGTGCCAGCAGCCCCACCGGGAGGTACACCGGGGAGCTGTTTTTT	CASSPTGRYTGELFF
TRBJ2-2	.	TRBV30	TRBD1	TGTGCCTGGGACAGGGGATCGAACACCGGGGAGCTGTTTTTT	CAWDRGSNTGELFF
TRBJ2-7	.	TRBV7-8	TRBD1	TGTGCCAGCAGCGCCCCTCCGGGACAGCGATTTACCCACGAGCAGTACTTC	CASSAPPGQRFTHEQYF
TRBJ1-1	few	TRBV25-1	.	TGTGCCAGCAGTGCTAAAGATTGGGCTTTCTTT	CASSAKDWAFF
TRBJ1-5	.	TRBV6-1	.	TGTGCCAGCAGTGAATGGGCCGGCGAGGGAGAACAGCCCCAGCATTTT	CASSEWAGEGEQPQHF
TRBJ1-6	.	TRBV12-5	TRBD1	TGTGCTAGTGGTTTGGTAAGGGCAGGGGGCGTTTGGAATTCACCCCTCCACTTT	CASGLVRAGGVWNSPLHF
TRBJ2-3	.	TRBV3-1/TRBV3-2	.	TGTGCCAGCAGCCGCAGGGGCCTTCAGGCAGATACGCAGTATTTT	CASSRRGLQADTQYF
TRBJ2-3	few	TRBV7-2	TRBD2	TGTGCCAGCAGCTTTTCAAGCGGGACGTGGGGCACAGATACGCAGTATTTT	CASSFSSGTWGTDTQYF
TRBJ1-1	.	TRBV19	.	TGTGCCAGTAGTATAGACCCCATGAACACTGAAGCTTTCTTT	CASSIDPMNTEAFF
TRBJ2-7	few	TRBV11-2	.	TGTGCCAGCAGCTTAGTAGTGGGCAGCTCCTACGAGCAGTACTTC	CASSLVVGSSYEQYF
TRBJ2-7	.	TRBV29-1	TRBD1	TGCAGCGCCGACCACAGACAGGGGGGAGCCTACGAGCAGTACTTC	CSADHRQGGAYEQYF
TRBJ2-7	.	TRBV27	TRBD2	TGTGCCAGCAGGACACTAGCGGCGTACGAGCAGTACTTC	CASRTLAAYEQYF
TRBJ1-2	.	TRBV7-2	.	TGTGCCAGCAGCTTAGTATGGCAGGGGAGTAATGGCTACACCTTC	CASSLVWQGSNGYTF
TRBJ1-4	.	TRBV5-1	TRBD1	TGCGCCAGCAGCTACACAGGGGGGCATGAAAAACTGTTTTTT	CASSYTGGHEKLFF
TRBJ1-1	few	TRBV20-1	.	TGCAGTGCTAGTCCACCGACACTAGAAAACACTGAAGCTTTCTTT	CSASPPTLENTEAFF
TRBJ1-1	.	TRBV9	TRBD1	TGTGCCAGCAGCCCCCAGACAGGGGGCACTGAAGCTTTCTTT	CASSPQTGGTEAFF
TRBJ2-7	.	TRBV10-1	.	TGCGCCAGCAGTGAGTCGAGGGACATAACCTACGAGCAGTACTTC	CASSESRDITYEQYF
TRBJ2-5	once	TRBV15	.	TGTGCCACCACCACAGGGTACTTGGAGACCCAGTACTTC	CATTTGYLETQYF
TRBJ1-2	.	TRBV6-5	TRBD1	TGTGCCAGCAGTTACCGGGACAGAACTAACTATGGCTACACCTTC	CASSYRDRTNYGYTF
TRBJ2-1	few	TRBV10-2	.	TGCGCCAGCAGGTTAGTGGATGAGCAGTTCTTC	CASRLVDEQFF
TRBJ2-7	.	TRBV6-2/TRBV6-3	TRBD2	TGTGCCAGCAGCCCCCTGGGGAAAGCGGGAGATGAGCAGTACTTC	CASSPLGKAGDEQYF
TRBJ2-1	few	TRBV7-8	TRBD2	TGTGCCAGCAGCTTAGGAATTGGACTAGCGGGAGACGGGAGCAATGAGCAGTTCTTC	CASSLGIGLAGDGSNEQFF
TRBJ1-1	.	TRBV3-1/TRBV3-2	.	TGTGCCAGCAGCCCGACATCCATGAACACTGAAGCTTTCTTT	CASSPTSMNTEAFF
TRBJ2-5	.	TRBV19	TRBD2	TGTGCCAGTAGTACCTCCGGCGGGACTAGCGGGATACAAGAGACCCAGTACTTC	CASSTSGGTSGIQETQYF
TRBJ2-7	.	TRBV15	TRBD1	TGTGCCACCAGCAGAGAGCGGGACAGGACGGTCGACGAGCAGTACTTC	CATSRERDRTVDEQYF
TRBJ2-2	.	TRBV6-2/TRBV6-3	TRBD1	TGTGCCAGCAGCCCTATGGTTGGGACAGACTCGAACACCGGGGAGCTGTTTTTT	CASSPMVGTDSNTGELFF
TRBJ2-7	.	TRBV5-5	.	TGTGCCAGCAGCTTGTACGACGTACAGAACGAGCAGTACTTC	CASSLYDVQNEQYF
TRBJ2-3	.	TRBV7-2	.	TGTGCCAGCAGACCCGGAGGTTTTAGGGATACGCAGTATTTT	CASRPGGFRDTQYF
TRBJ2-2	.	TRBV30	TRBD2	TGTGCCTGGAGGGCCCGGCTAGGGACTAGCGGGGGGGCAGCGGCCGGGGAGCTGTTTTTT	CAWRARLGTSGGAAAGELFF
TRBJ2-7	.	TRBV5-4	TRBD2	TGTGCCAGCAGCTTGGCGGGGGGGACCTACGAGCAGTACTTC	CASSLAGGTYEQYF
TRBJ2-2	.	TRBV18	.	TGTGCCAGCTCACCGGGGAGCACCGGGGAGCTGTTTTTT	CASSPGSTGELFF
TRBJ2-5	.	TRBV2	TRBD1	TGTGCCAGCAGTCTACAGGGGATGGTAGAAAAGACCCAGTACTTC	CASSLQGMVEKTQYF
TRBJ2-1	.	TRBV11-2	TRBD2	TGTGCCAGCAGCTTAATTGCGACTAGCGGGAGAGGCGAGCAGTTCTTC	CASSLIATSGRGEQFF
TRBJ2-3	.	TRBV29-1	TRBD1	TGCAGCATATGGGACAGCTTAACAGATACGCAGTATTTT	CSIWDSLTDTQYF
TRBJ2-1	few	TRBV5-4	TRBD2	TGTGCCAGCGCCTTGACTAGCGGGACTTACAATGAGCAGTTCTTC	CASALTSGTYNEQFF
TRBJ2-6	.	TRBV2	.	TGTGCCAGCAGTGAACAAAATGCTGGGGCCAACGTCCTGACTTTC	CASSEQNAGANVLTF
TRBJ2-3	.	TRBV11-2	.	TGTGCCAGCAGCTTAGATCTGACGGGTAATACGCAGTATTTT	CASSLDLTGNTQYF
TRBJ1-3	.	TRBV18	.	TGTGCCAGCTCACCAATGCAGGTTGCAAACACCATATATTTT	CASSPMQVANTIYF
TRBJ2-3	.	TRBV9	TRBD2	TGTGCCAGCAGCGTTACCACCCTAGCGGGACGCACAGATACGCAGTATTTT	CASSVTTLAGRTDTQYF
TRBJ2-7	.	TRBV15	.	TGTGCCACCAGCAGAGGGGGAGGGGGGGGTTGGTACGAGCAGTACTTC	CATSRGGGGGWYEQYF